Listed below are T cell receptor beta chains from one sample, sequenced in a study of identical twins. TCRdb passed the 5' RACE reads through MiXCR, listing each CDR3 protein once. This sample yields fewer than 900,000 distinct CDR3 sequences, of which less than 25% are seen a single time; roughly 4.3% belongs to the top ten. Another study also made use of these data, one on T cells expressing NK-cell markers.

Sequencing used PBMCs. The origin of the receptors is a young woman in good health. CDR3s include the opening cysteine and the closing phenylalanine or tryptophan. The order of the fields is J gene, D gene, V gene, clone size, CDR3 DNA, CDR3 protein. D genes are given only for firm matches. The size entry is marked missing in some rows and otherwise reads once, few, many or a size class.

TRBJ2-1 | . | TRBV20-1 | few | TGCAGTGCTAGAGTTGGGGGTTATGAGCAGTTCTTC | CSARVGGYEQFF
TRBJ2-7 | . | TRBV4-2 | . | TGTGCCAGCAGCCAAGTCCAGGGAGGCTACGAGCAGTACTTC | CASSQVQGGYEQYF
TRBJ2-1 | TRBD2 | TRBV5-1 | . | TGCGCCAGCAGCCTTGATGCGGGGGGGCCGGGTGAGCAGTTCTTC | CASSLDAGGPGEQFF
TRBJ1-1 | . | TRBV20-1 | . | TGCAGTGCTGGACCCGCCGGGAGGACTGAAGCTTTCTTT | CSAGPAGRTEAFF
TRBJ2-7 | . | TRBV29-1 | few | TGCAGCGTTGAAGCCATAGGGGGGGGGTACGAGCAGTACTTC | CSVEAIGGGYEQYF
TRBJ2-7 | . | TRBV3-1 | . | TGTGCCAGCAGCGGGGGGCTTTGGGACGAGCAGTACTTC | CASSGGLWDEQYF
TRBJ2-7 | . | TRBV5-1 | . | TGTGCCAGCAGTGCAGGACGGAGCTCCTACGAGCAGTACTTC | CASSAGRSSYEQYF
TRBJ1-5 | TRBD1 | TRBV10-3 | . | TGTGCCATCAGTACGATACAGGGGAATCAGCCCCAGCATTTT | CAISTIQGNQPQHF
TRBJ2-1 | TRBD1 | TRBV20-1 | . | TGCAGTGCTAGCGGGGGACAGGGGTACAATGAGCAGTTCTTC | CSASGGQGYNEQFF
TRBJ2-1 | TRBD2 | TRBV15 | . | TGTGCCACCAGCAGAGAGAGGCGGGGGGGGATCAATGAGCAGTTCTTC | CATSRERRGGINEQFF
TRBJ2-1 | . | TRBV20-1 | few | TGCAGTGCTAGAGTTCGGTTTCAGGGTCAACACAATGAGCAGTTCTTC | CSARVRFQGQHNEQFF
TRBJ1-1 | . | TRBV7-2 | . | TGTGCCAGCAGCTTGTTTAGGGACGGTGCTGAAGCTTTCTTT | CASSLFRDGAEAFF
TRBJ2-1 | TRBD2 | TRBV7-8 | . | TGTGCCAGCAGCTTAGCGAGGCTAGCGGGCTCCTACAATGAGCAGTTCTTC | CASSLARLAGSYNEQFF
TRBJ2-7 | TRBD1 | TRBV15 | . | TGTGCCACCAGCTTGACAGGGCGTGAGCAGTACTTC | CATSLTGREQYF
TRBJ2-1 | . | TRBV29-1 | few | TGCAGCGCCCCAGGGGTCTCGGCCTACAATGAGCAGTTCTTC | CSAPGVSAYNEQFF
TRBJ1-2 | . | TRBV10-3 | many | TGTGCCATCAGTGAGGACCGGGAACGGGCCTATGGCTACACCTTC | CAISEDRERAYGYTF
TRBJ2-1 | TRBD2 | TRBV7-9 | . | TGTGCCAGCAGCTTACGGGGGGGCCCGGGGATTGAGCAGTTCTTC | CASSLRGGPGIEQFF
TRBJ1-1 | . | TRBV20-1 | few | TGCAGTGCTAGACCACAGTTTGAAGCTTTCTTT | CSARPQFEAFF
TRBJ1-1 | . | TRBV6-6 | . | TGTGCCAGCAGTTACGATCTGGTGCGAGCTTTCTTT | CASSYDLVRAFF
TRBJ2-1 | . | TRBV5-1 | . | TGCGCCAGCAGCTTCGGGGACCCCTACAATGAGCAGTTCTTC | CASSFGDPYNEQFF
TRBJ2-7 | . | TRBV18 | . | TGTGCCAGCTCACCACTACCGGGCCGACAATACGAGCAGTACTTC | CASSPLPGRQYEQYF
TRBJ2-3 | TRBD2 | TRBV20-1 | many | TGCAGTGCTAGCGCCGGGGGGTCGTTACGCGCAGATACGCAGTATTTT | CSASAGGSLRADTQYF